One sample yielded the 23 T cell receptor beta chains listed below, sequenced in a study of blood T cells in healthy people across ages. Then a second PCR, running about 6 to 11 cycles, was carried out with a sample-barcoded 5' primer and a J-beta primer mix. TCRdb ran MiXCR on the 5' RACE reads and lists one entry per CDR3 protein. The data contain about 670,000 distinct CDR3 sequences, over 40% of them singletons. Sample: blood. These receptors all stem from a woman older than 75 in good health.

This clonotype was picked up a small number of times. As DNA, the CDR3 is TGTGCCATCAGTCCAAACGGGCTTTCCTACAATGAGCAGTTCTTC. Amino acid sequence: CAISPNGLSYNEQFF. This chain uses TRBV10-3 with TRBJ2-1; D gene ambiguous. The CDR3 has 15 amino acids. The V gene lost 5 bases and the J gene lost 1 base, with 12 bases spanning the gap. The germline gives CDR1 ENHRY, CDR2 SYGVKD.

This clonotype was seen many times. The chain links TRBV7-9 to TRBJ2-1, with 11 bases matching TRBD2. The CDR3 is 18 residues long. V lost 5 bases and J lost 4; bases outside the gene matches: 13. The germline CDR1 and CDR2 sequences are SEHNR and FQNEAQ (reference sequence). CDR3 DNA: TGTGCCAGCAGCCGACCGATCACCGGGACTAGCGGTTACAATGAGCAGTTCTTC. This codes for CASSRPITGTSGYNEQFF.

Comments on this clonotype: It may be a read error: a sequence one base away is much more abundant. The chain combines TRBV12-3 or TRBV12-4 with TRBJ2-1; D is unresolved. The CDR3 spans 15 residues. Trimming pared 4 bases from V and 4 bases from J, leaving 14 bases between. For the CDR3, the DNA is TGTGCCAGCAGTTCATATGATACTGTTTACAATGAGCAGTTCTTC. Amino acids: CASSSYDTVYNEQFF.

This chain connects TRBV25-1 to TRBJ2-7, with TRBD2 matching over 11 bases. This CDR3 is built from 17 residues. Trimming took 3 bases from V and 4 from J; bases not matched to a gene: 11. The V gene's germline CDR1 is MGHDK and CDR2 SYGVNS. CDR3 sequence reads: CASSESRLAGRQYEQYF. The DNA of the CDR3 is TGTGCCAGCAGTGAGTCCAGACTAGCGGGAAGGCAATACGAGCAGTACTTC.

The CDR3 DNA reads TGTGCCAGCAGCGTAGGTGGGGGGACAAATCCTAATGAAAAACTGTTTTTT. The encoded protein is CASSVGGGTNPNEKLFF. The genes are TRBV9 and TRBJ1-4, with D tentatively TRBD1 (6 bases). Trimming removed 0 bases at V and 3 bases at J, with 15 bases between. The CDR3 has 17 amino acids. The germline V gene encodes CDR1 SGDLS and CDR2 YYNGEE.

The V call is TRBV12-3 or TRBV12-4, the J call TRBJ1-1, with D possibly being TRBD1 (5 bases). V lost 8 bases and J 8 bases, leaving 15 bases between the germline ends. CDR3 length equals 12 residues. CDR3 DNA: TGTGCCAGCTATTACAGACCAGGGGAAGCTTTCTTT. Its protein is CASYYRPGEAFF.

The gene calls are TRBV2 and TRBJ2-1; D may be TRBD1 or TRBD2 (5 bases each). The germline CDR1 and CDR2 sequences are SNHLY and FYNNEI. Trimming pared 6 bases from V and 3 bases from J, leaving 15 bases between. The CDR3 has 15 residues. CDR3 loop: CASRGDGSFYNEQFF. CDR3 nucleotides: TGTGCCAGCAGGGGGGATGGTAGTTTCTACAATGAGCAGTTCTTC.

The rearrangement uses TRBV29-1 and TRBJ2-7, with 8 bases lining up with TRBD1. The V and J ends lost 6 bases and 2 bases, in that order; junction bases with no gene match: 3. Germline V lookup: CDR1 SQVTM, CDR2 ANQGSEA. The CDR3 has 12 residues. CDR3 amino acids: CSVRTGPYEQYF. The CDR3 nucleotides are TGCAGCGTAAGGACAGGGCCCTACGAGCAGTACTTC.

In this sample, this clonotype turned up a few times. The rearrangement uses TRBV5-1 and TRBJ2-3; maybe TRBD2 (6 bases). Germline loops: CDR1 SGHRS, CDR2 YFSETQ. V was pared by 3 bases and J by 0 bases, with 14 bases between. The CDR3 length is 16 residues. CDR3 region: CASSSRPGVSTDTQYF. CDR3 DNA sequence: TGCGCCAGCAGCTCACGGCCGGGAGTTAGCACAGATACGCAGTATTTT.

Only a few counts were recorded for this clonotype. V gene TRBV6-6 combines with J gene TRBJ2-2; the D gene is possibly TRBD2 (6 bases). CDR3 length: 16 amino acids. V was clipped by 0 bases and J by 5 bases, with 13 bases between them. Germline V gives CDR1 MNHNY, CDR2 SVGAGI (reference sequence). The CDR3 region is CASSYSSGVRTGELFF. The CDR3 nucleotides are TGTGCCAGCAGTTACTCTTCGGGGGTGAGAACCGGGGAGCTGTTTTTT.

This clonotype showed up just a few times. The chain uses TRBV7-8 and TRBJ2-7; a weak D match, TRBD2 (6 bases). The germline gives CDR1 SGHVS, CDR2 FQNEAQ. CDR3 size: 15 residues. With 5 bases removed from V and 0 bases from J, the gap between germline ends came to 14 bases. The CDR3 loop is CASSPLAVSSYEQYF. The CDR3, as DNA: TGTGCCAGCAGCCCCTTAGCGGTTAGCTCCTACGAGCAGTACTTC.

This clonotype was detected a few times. This chain links TRBV2 with TRBJ1-1, with D unclear. Trimming took 0 bases from V and 7 from J, leaving 9 bases between them. The CDR3 runs to 13 residues. CDR1 SNHLY and CDR2 FYNNEI come from the germline V gene. CDR3: CASSEALHNEAFF. CDR3 DNA: TGTGCCAGCAGTGAAGCGCTACACAATGAAGCTTTCTTT.

As DNA, the CDR3 is TGTGCCAGCTCAGCTGAAGTTGGGGGGAACTACGAGCAGTACTTC. This gives the protein CASSAEVGGNYEQYF. The rearrangement joins TRBV18 to TRBJ2-7, with D possibly matching TRBD2 (6 bases). CDR1 is KGHSH, CDR2 LQKENI, per germline. This CDR3 is built from 15 residues. The V and J ends lost 5 bases and 3 bases respectively, with 17 bases between them.

About this clonotype itself: This clone may be a read error of a much larger clone one base away. The chain employs TRBV9 and TRBJ2-3; no definite D call. From germline, CDR1 is SGDLS and CDR2 YYNGEE. The CDR3 runs 16 residues. The CDR3 is CASSTATAPGADTRYF. DNA for the CDR3: TGTGCCAGCAGCACTGCTACCGCCCCCGGCGCAGATACGCGGTATTTT.

The V and J genes are TRBV11-1 and TRBJ1-6; TRBD1 might be the D (5 bases). The CDR3 covers 15 residues. Germline CDR1 and CDR2: SGHAT and FQDESV (reference sequence). The V gene lost 4 bases and the J gene lost 7 bases, with 14 bases spanning the gap. CDR3 amino acids: CASSWGRDGNSPLHF. Written as DNA, the CDR3 is TGTGCCAGCAGCTGGGGCCGGGATGGGAATTCACCCCTCCACTTT. The full variable domain, rest sourced from reference TRBV11-1 and TRBJ1-6, is EAEVAQSPRYKITEKSQAVAFWCDPISGHATLYWYRQILGQGPELLVQFQDESVVDDSQLPKDRFSAERLKGVDSTLKIQPAELGDSAMYLCASSWGRDGNSPLHFGNGTRLTVT.

This clonotype was picked up a small number of times. The DNA for the CDR3 is TGTGCCAGCAGCCAAGAGGGGATCACCTACGAGCAGTACTTC. It encodes CASSQEGITYEQYF. The rearrangement uses TRBV3-1 and TRBJ2-7, with no clear D. Trimming shortened V by 0 bases and J by 2 bases, and 8 bases separated the two germline ends. Germline-derived CDR1 and CDR2 are LGHDT and YNNKEL (reference sequence). The CDR3 is 14 residues long.

This clonotype has a count of ten or more. The chain is built from TRBV5-1 and TRBJ2-7; TRBD1 aligns across 7 bases. This CDR3 has 13 amino acids. Germline CDR1 and CDR2: SGHRS and YFSETQ. Trimming at V came to 2 bases and at J to 6 bases, leaving 5 bases not matched to a gene. The CDR3 DNA follows: TGCGCCAGCAGCTTAGGGGACAGACCCGAGCAGTACTTC. Translating it yields CASSLGDRPEQYF.

A word on this clonotype: The junction does not match germline at one end; this may be a read error. The chain recombines TRBV27 with TRBJ1-5; 7 positions match TRBD1. Germline V gene data show CDR1 as MNHEY and CDR2 as SMNVEV (reference sequence). The CDR3 length is 16 residues. The CDR3 DNA reads as TGTGCCAGCGGTTTATCGGGACAGCTACGCAATCAGCCCCAGCATTTT. Its protein is CASGLSGQLRNQPQHF.

The chain links TRBV10-3 to TRBJ2-7, with a weak D call TRBD2 (5 bases). Trimming removed 3 bases at V and 0 bases at J, with 12 bases between. The CDR3 sequence is 15 residues long. Germline values: CDR1 ENHRY, CDR2 SYGVKD. The CDR3 DNA reads as TGTGCCATCAGTGAAGGACTCGTGAGCTCCTACGAGCAGTACTTC. Translation gives CAISEGLVSSYEQYF.

The chain carries TRBV20-1 and TRBJ2-7, with D possibly being TRBD2 (5 bases). V lost 0 bases and J lost 0, with 15 bases in between. The germline V gene has CDR1 DFQATT and CDR2 SNEGSKA (reference sequence). The CDR3 has 16 amino acids. The DNA for the CDR3 is TGCAGTGCTAGAGACTACGAGGGAAGGAGCTCCTACGAGCAGTACTTC. Its translation is CSARDYEGRSSYEQYF.

The chain recombines TRBV7-9 with TRBJ2-1; maybe TRBD2 (5 bases). Germline values: CDR1 SEHNR, CDR2 FQNEAQ (reference sequence). The CDR3 covers 14 residues. V gave up 5 bases and J gave up 8 bases, with 16 bases separating them. CDR3 sequence: CASSLYRSGDEQFF. The CDR3 nucleotides read TGTGCCAGCAGCCTCTATCGGAGCGGCGATGAGCAGTTCTTC. Full variable domain (remainder filled in from reference TRBV7-9 and TRBJ2-1): DTGVSQNPRHKITKRGQNVTFRCDPISEHNRLYWYRQTLGQGPEFLTYFQNEAQLEKSRLLSDRFSAERPKGSFSTLEIQRTEQGDSAMYLCASSLYRSGDEQFFGPGTRLTVL.

This chain connects TRBV7-2 to TRBJ2-1; D perhaps matches TRBD2 (6 bases). This CDR3 is built from 20 residues. Germline V gene data show CDR1 as SGHTA and CDR2 as FQGNSA. Between the trimmed V and J ends, which lost 1 base and 0 bases, there was a span of 22 bases. CDR3 amino acids: CASSLGVERAGGRSYNEQFF. CDR3 in DNA: TGTGCCAGCAGCTTAGGAGTGGAGAGAGCGGGCGGGCGCTCCTACAATGAGCAGTTCTTC.

The CDR3 region has the DNA TGTGCCAGCAGCTTAGATGAGGGAAGCGGCTACACCTTC. It codes for CASSLDEGSGYTF. The J gene is TRBJ1-2, the V gene TRBV7-9; D gene unclear. CDR1 is SEHNR and CDR2 is FQNEAQ in the germline V gene (reference sequence). The ends were cut back, 1 base at V and 8 bases at J, with 11 bases in the middle. This CDR3 comprises 13 residues.